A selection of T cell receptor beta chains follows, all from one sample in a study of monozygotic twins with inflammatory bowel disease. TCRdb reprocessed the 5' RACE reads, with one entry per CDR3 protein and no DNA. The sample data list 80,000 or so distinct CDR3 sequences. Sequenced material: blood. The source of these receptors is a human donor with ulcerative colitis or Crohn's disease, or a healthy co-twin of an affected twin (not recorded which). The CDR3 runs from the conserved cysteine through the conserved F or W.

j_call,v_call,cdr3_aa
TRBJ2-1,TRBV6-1,CASSGAGQWSSYNEQFF
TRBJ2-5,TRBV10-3,CAIGLAGGQETQYF
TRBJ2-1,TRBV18,CASSTERGVTGNEQFF
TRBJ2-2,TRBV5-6,CASAQGEYTGELFF
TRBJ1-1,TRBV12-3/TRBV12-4,CASSFSVGRNTEAFF
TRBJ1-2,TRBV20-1,CRALGQGIRNGYTF
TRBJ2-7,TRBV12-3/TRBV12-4,CASSLDRASYEQYF
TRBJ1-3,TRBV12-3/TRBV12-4,CASSPVGRNTIYF
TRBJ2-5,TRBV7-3,CASSKQGGIQETQYF
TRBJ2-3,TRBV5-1,CASSLGQGSRLTDTQYF
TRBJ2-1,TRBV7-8,CASSFLGLAGYDDQFF
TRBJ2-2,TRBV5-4,CASSWDINTGELFF
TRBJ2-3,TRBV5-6,CASSDTGGFIPDTQYF
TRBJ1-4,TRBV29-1,CSVEIVRNEKLFF
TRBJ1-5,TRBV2,CASTLGGYSNQPQHF
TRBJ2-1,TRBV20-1,CSARYDTYNEQFF
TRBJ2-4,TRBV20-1,CSAPGAGKNMQYF
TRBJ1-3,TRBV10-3,CAITQGLDSGNTIYF
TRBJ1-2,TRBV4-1,CASSQEQGSNYGYTF
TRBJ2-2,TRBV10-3,CAISESGGKVNTGELFF
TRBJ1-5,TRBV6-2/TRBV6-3,CASSYETDEGYSNQPQHF